This entry is about one TCR beta chain. This clone was seen only once. Its specific antigen is unknown. A junction end diverges from the germline sequence, so it may reflect a read error. Patients with autoimmune disease history or receiving systemic immunosuppression were excluded from the trial. Peripheral blood for TCR sequencing was collected from all dose cohorts at baseline, on cycle 4 day 1, and on cycle 7 day 1. The samples were drawn from a first-in-human, open-label, multicenter phase I dose-escalation trial of ivuxolimab. The trial enrolled adults with locally advanced or metastatic head and neck squamous cell, hepatocellular, melanoma or renal cell carcinoma. Before TCR sequencing, CD4+ T cells and CD8+ T cells were sorted from peripheral blood as separate populations. CDR1 is given as SGDLS and CDR2 as YYNGEE, both from the germline V gene. CDR3 length: 15 amino acids, cysteine to phenylalanine. The read is trimmed to its CDR3 DNA, 45 bases read in frame from base 1.

For sequencing of the TCRbeta CDR3 region, genomic DNA was extracted from the sorted cells. The immunoSEQ Assay was used for sequencing of TCRbeta CDR3 regions. In its TCRdb copy, this immuneACCESS table keeps in-frame sequences only and misses some clones. Where compared with another copy, unresolved V genes explain less than half of these, and the others have no known cause. Recorded for this sample are 50,000 to 70,000 clones; 80% to 90% of them occurred a single time. About 1.9% of the sample is taken by the ten largest. These data come from a study of OX40 agonist ivuxolimab in advanced cancers. The study in broad terms: The costimulatory receptor OX40 (CD134) was targeted by ivuxolimab, a fully human IgG2 agonistic monoclonal antibody. Intravenous ivuxolimab was administered to patients every 2 weeks at six dose levels: 0.01, 0.1, 0.3, 1.5, 3 and 10 mg/kg. Among the 50 to 55 dose-escalation patients, about 19 had hepatocellular carcinoma, approximately 15 melanoma, 9 renal cell carcinoma and 9 head and neck cancer. The dose-escalation cohort was about 87% male with a mean age of around 64 years, ranging from roughly 23 to 80. Patients were allowed to have had prior anti-PD-1, anti-PD-L1 or anti-CTLA-4 therapy, and approximately 41% of the dose-escalation patients had previously received checkpoint inhibitors. Three dose-escalation patients achieved partial responses, one with hepatocellular carcinoma and two with cutaneous melanoma. The purpose of peripheral TCRbeta sequencing was to test whether ivuxolimab changed TCR sequence diversity and led to clonal T-cell expansion. The paper reports the monotherapy dose-escalation portion (N of about 50 patients) of the phase I ivuxolimab trial. What the study reported, not specific to this receptor: In partial responders in the 0.1-3.0 mg/kg groups, normalized peripheral clonal expansion was found to be among the lowest, especially among CD8+ T cells. At doses of 0.1 to 3.0 mg/kg, clonal expansion of both CD4+ and CD8+ blood T cells was observed from baseline to week 6. Antigen specificity was not determined for the clonally expanded peripheral T cells. On average, CD8+ T cells showed more expanded clones than CD4+ T cells after ivuxolimab. Low levels of normalized T-cell clonal expansion were also seen in some patients who did not respond.

Source: CD4+ or CD8+ T cells sorted from blood, taken in a trial of the OX40 agonist ivuxolimab. The TCR originated in an adult with an advanced solid tumor such as melanoma, head and neck, liver or kidney cancer. Rearrangement joined TRBV9 to TRBJ1-4; TRBD1 matches 9 bases in the middle. The DNA sequence is given as TGTGCCAGCAGCCCCGACGCGGGACAGGGCGCCCTGCCCCGTTTT. Translated, this gives CASSPDAGQGALPRF.